One and the same sample provided the 27 T cell receptor beta chains below, sequenced in a study of blood T cell repertoires in COVID-19. Libraries were prepared by immunoSEQ multiplex PCR; TCRdb keeps only in-frame clonotypes and omits some of them. The sample includes about 160,000 clones, approximately 90% of them seen just once. Sequencing used peripheral blood. All receptors come from a woman between 65 and 79 years old with COVID-19, enrolled during active disease.

There are a few counts of this clone. CDR3 amino acids: CASSRPGQGSEQYF. In DNA, the CDR3 is TGTGCCAGCAGCCGTCCGGGACAGGGTTCCGAGCAGTACTTC. This chain links TRBV28 with TRBJ2-7; TRBD1 aligns across 9 bases. Germline CDR1 reads MDHEN; CDR2 reads SYDVKM. The junction had 9 bases not matched to a gene; V was cut back by 6 bases and J by 6 bases. This CDR3 spans 14 amino acids.

The V and J genes are TRBV5-1 and TRBJ1-2, with D hard to call. This CDR3 has 14 amino acids. Between the trimmed V and J ends, which lost 5 bases and 1 base, there was a span of 12 bases. Germline V gene lookup returns CDR1 SGHRS and CDR2 YFSETQ. The CDR3 is CASSKDGDNYGYTF. The DNA for the CDR3 is TGCGCCAGCAGTAAGGACGGGGATAACTATGGCTACACCTTC.

This sequence joins TRBV2 and TRBJ1-1; TRBD1 might be the D (5 bases). Trimming pared 5 bases from V and 2 bases from J, leaving 15 bases between. The CDR3 consists of 15 residues. The germline V gene has CDR1 SNHLY and CDR2 FYNNEI. This CDR3 reads CASSRQGEGNTEAFF. The DNA for the CDR3 is TGTGCCAGCAGTCGTCAAGGGGAGGGAAACACTGAAGCTTTCTTT.

The chain links TRBV30 to TRBJ1-3, with D tentatively TRBD1 (5 bases). With 0 bases removed from V and 0 bases from J, the gap between germline ends came to 12 bases. Germline V gives CDR1 GTSNPN, CDR2 SVGIG (reference sequence). The CDR3 sequence is 16 residues long. CDR3 loop: CAWSVLAGNSGNTIYF. The DNA for the CDR3 is TGTGCCTGGAGTGTACTCGCAGGGAACTCTGGAAACACCATATATTTT.

CDR3 sequence: CASSLGSGATYEQYF. CDR3 DNA sequence: TGCGCCAGCAGCTTGGGCAGCGGGGCTACCTACGAGCAGTACTTC. The V and J genes are TRBV5-1 and TRBJ2-7, with TRBD2 matching 7 bases. CDR1 is SGHRS and CDR2 is YFSETQ in the germline V gene. The ends lost 0 bases at V and 2 bases at J; junction bases unmatched: 5. This CDR3 is built from 15 residues.

The rearrangement uses TRBV6-1 and TRBJ2-2; D may be TRBD1 (6 bases). Trimming shortened V by 1 base and J by 5 bases, and 11 bases separated the two germline ends. Per the germline V gene, CDR1 is MNHNS and CDR2 is SASEGT. This CDR3 is 15 amino acids long. CDR3 residues: CASSEVGRGTGELFF. CDR3 nucleotides: TGTGCCAGCAGTGAAGTGGGAAGGGGGACCGGGGAGCTGTTTTTT.

This clone was counted between two and nine times. The V call is TRBV21-1, the J call TRBJ1-1; the D call of TRBD1 is as the table states it, not checked on the DNA. TRBV21-1 counts as a pseudogene. This CDR3 contains 17 residues. In nucleotides, the CDR3 is TGTGCCAGCAGCAAAGCCGACAGGGAAGCCCTTAGCACTGAAGCTTTCTTT. It translates to CASSKADREALSTEAFF.

This clone appeared a single time. The chain has TRBV19 and TRBJ1-3; tentative D call: TRBD1 (6 bases). The CDR3 consists of 16 residues. CDR1 and CDR2 from the germline V gene are LNHDA and SQIVND (reference sequence). V dropped 4 bases and J dropped 3 bases, with 16 bases sitting between them. CDR3 in amino acids: CASSSFSTGIGNTIYF. CDR3 in DNA: TGTGCCAGTAGTAGCTTCAGTACAGGGATTGGAAACACCATATATTTT.

The chain is built from TRBV5-1 and TRBJ2-3; 7 nucleotides agree with TRBD2. CDR3 length: 16 residues. Trimming cost V 3 bases and J 6 bases; bases outside gene matches: 13. Germline CDR1 and CDR2: SGHRS and YFSETQ. CDR3 nucleotide sequence: TGCGCCAGCAGCTCGCAGCTTAGAGGGGAGGGGGATACGCAGTATTTT. Translating it yields CASSSQLRGEGDTQYF.

V is TRBV5-1 and J is TRBJ1-4; D possibly corresponds to TRBD1 (6 bases). The V end lost 0 bases, the J end lost 2 bases, and 8 bases lay between the germline ends. The germline V gene encodes CDR1 SGHRS and CDR2 YFSETQ. The CDR3 is 15 residues long. The CDR3 sequence is CASSLGQGTNEKLFF. DNA of the CDR3: TGCGCCAGCAGCTTGGGTCAGGGGACTAATGAAAAACTGTTTTTT.

A single count supports this clone. V is TRBV10-1 and J is TRBJ2-2; no definite D call. The V end lost 8 bases, the J end lost 2 bases, and 9 bases lay between the germline ends. The CDR3 has 13 amino acids. Germline CDR1 is WNHNN and CDR2 is SYGVQD (reference sequence). The CDR3 DNA follows: TGCGCCAGCCGTCGCGGCAACACCGGGGAGCTGTTTTTT. It is translated as CASRRGNTGELFF.

This clone was recorded once. The genes are TRBV29-1 and TRBJ1-3; D is perhaps TRBD1 (6 bases). Germline lookup yields CDR1 SQVTM and CDR2 ANQGSEA. V was pared by 6 bases and J by 4 bases, with 16 bases between. This CDR3 is 14 amino acids long. CDR3 residues: CSVGPRGTGNTIYF. The CDR3 coding sequence is TGCAGCGTAGGGCCCAGGGGCACGGGAAACACCATATATTTT.

The genes are TRBV9 and TRBJ2-5; 8 bases fit TRBD2. The germline V gene has CDR1 SGDLS and CDR2 YYNGEE. Germline trimming cut 1 base from V and 5 bases from J; bases unmatched to any gene: 10. The CDR3 loop spans 16 amino acids. The DNA of the CDR3 is TGTGCCAGCAGCGTAATCTCGGGGGGGGCCCGGGAGACCCAGTACTTC. Its translation is CASSVISGGARETQYF.

This chain uses TRBV7-8 with TRBJ2-3, with a tentative D call TRBD2 (5 bases). Germline CDR1 and CDR2: SGHVS and FQNEAQ. The CDR3 has 16 amino acids. Trimming stripped 1 base from V and 2 bases from J, with 13 bases between. The CDR3 DNA reads as TGTGCCAGCAGCTTAGGTGCTAGCTCTTACACAGATACGCAGTATTTT. This gives the protein CASSLGASSYTDTQYF.

This clone was found once. The rearrangement joins TRBV5-6 to TRBJ2-3; perhaps TRBD1 as D (5 bases). Germline CDR1 SGHDT, CDR2 YYEEEE. V lost 0 bases, J lost 5 bases, and 13 bases lay in between. The CDR3 has 15 residues. The CDR3 sequence: CASSLGLRTRDTQYF. The CDR3 region has the DNA TGTGCCAGCAGCTTGGGACTCCGGACAAGAGATACGCAGTATTTT.

This clone was recorded only once. This chain joins TRBV5-1 and TRBJ2-5, with a weak D call TRBD1 (6 bases). V shed 2 bases and J shed 3 bases, with 14 bases lying between them. From germline, CDR1 is SGHRS and CDR2 YFSETQ. CDR3 length equals 15 residues. The CDR3 nucleotides read TGCGCCAGCAGCTTACAGGGCCCACGGGAAGAGACCCAGTACTTC. Amino acid sequence: CASSLQGPREETQYF.

The chain uses TRBV28 and TRBJ1-4, with TRBD1 matching 9 bases. The germline V gene encodes CDR1 MDHEN and CDR2 SYDVKM. This CDR3 is 16 amino acids long. The V segment lost 5 bases and the J segment 3 bases; nucleotides outside the gene matches: 7. The CDR3: CASSQQQGASNEKLFF. The CDR3 nucleotides are TGTGCCAGCAGTCAACAACAGGGGGCGTCTAATGAAAAACTGTTTTTT. Based on the CDR3 plus reference TRBV28 and TRBJ1-4, the full variable domain is DVKVTQSSRYLVKRTGEKVFLECVQDMDHENMFWYRQDPGLGLRLIYFSYDVKMKEKGDIPEGYSVSREKKERFSLILESASTNQTSMYLCASSQQQGASNEKLFFGSGTQLSVL.

The chain recombines TRBV30 with TRBJ1-1; D call uncertain. The V gene lost 1 base and the J gene lost 1 base, with 13 bases spanning the gap. There are 15 residues in the CDR3. CDR1 is GTSNPN and CDR2 is SVGIG in the germline V gene (reference sequence). In nucleotides, the CDR3 is TGTGCCTGGAGTGCGGGAGGGCGGGCGAACACTGAAGCTTTCTTT. Translating gives CAWSAGGRANTEAFF. The whole variable domain, filled in from reference TRBV30 and TRBJ1-1, reads SQTIHQWPATLVQPVGSPLSLECTVEGTSNPNLYWYRQAAGRGLQLLFYSVGIGQISSEVPQNLSASRPQDRQFILSSKKLLLSDSGFYLCAWSAGGRANTEAFFGQGTRLTVV.

The chain carries TRBV19 and TRBJ1-2, with D unclear. The V end was cut by 7 bases, the J end by 9 bases, with 18 bases between. This CDR3 is built from 13 residues. Germline V gives CDR1 LNHDA, CDR2 SQIVND (reference sequence). CDR3: CASTYGLPVSYTF. CDR3 nucleotides: TGTGCCAGTACTTACGGACTTCCTGTAAGCTACACCTTC.

J is TRBJ2-7 and V is TRBV6-5; D possibly corresponds to TRBD2 (5 bases). From germline, CDR1 is MNHEY and CDR2 SVGAGI. The length of the CDR3 is 15 residues. V dropped 6 bases and J dropped 2 bases, with 17 bases sitting between them. The CDR3 DNA reads TGTGCCAGCAGCCACGGTCAGAGGGCAGCCTACGAGCAGTACTTC. This gives the protein CASSHGQRAAYEQYF.

V usage is TRBV12-3 or TRBV12-4 and J usage is TRBJ1-2, with D unclear. This CDR3 spans 13 amino acids. V lost 2 bases and J lost 8, with 12 bases in between. The CDR3 spells CASSLSGARGYTF. The CDR3, as DNA: TGTGCCAGCAGTTTAAGCGGCGCGCGAGGCTACACCTTC.

The CDR3 protein is CASSPSSDNQPQHF. The CDR3, as DNA: TGTGCCAGCTCACCGAGTAGTGACAATCAGCCCCAGCATTTT. The V call is TRBV18, the J call TRBJ1-5; D call uncertain. The germline V and J ends were trimmed by 3 bases and 3 bases, with 9 bases remaining between them. Germline-derived CDR1 and CDR2 are KGHSH and LQKENI. CDR3 length equals 14 residues. Full variable domain (remainder filled in from reference TRBV18 and TRBJ1-5): NAGVMQNPRHLVRRRGQEARLRCSPMKGHSHVYWYRQLPEEGLKFMVYLQKENIIDESGMPKERFSAEFPKEGPSILRIQQVVRGDSAAYFCASSPSSDNQPQHFGDGTRLSIL.

The rearrangement uses TRBV19 and TRBJ2-4; TRBD2 matches at 7 bases. This CDR3 is 16 amino acids long. Germline loops: CDR1 LNHDA, CDR2 SQIVND (reference sequence). Germline trimming cut 6 bases from V and 1 base from J; bases unmatched to any gene: 9. CDR3: CASSDFGGTAKNIQYF. The DNA for the CDR3 is TGTGCCAGTAGCGACTTCGGGGGGACGGCCAAAAACATTCAGTACTTC.

The chain has TRBV3-1 (or the pseudogene TRBV3-2) and TRBJ1-1, with no clear D. The CDR3 has 15 residues. V was cut by 1 base and J by 4 bases, with 13 bases left in between. Germline assignment: CDR1 LGHDT and CDR2 YNNKEL (reference sequence). The CDR3 region has the DNA TGTGCCAGCAGCCAAGTTATTAGGTCGGGCACTGAAGCTTTCTTT. Protein sequence: CASSQVIRSGTEAFF.

The genes are TRBV13 and TRBJ1-4; D unresolved. V was pared by 2 bases and J by 6 bases, with 10 bases between. The CDR3 is made up of 14 amino acids. Germline loops: CDR1 PRHDT, CDR2 FYEKMQ (reference sequence). The CDR3 DNA follows: TGTGCCAGCAGCTTAAACCGGCGGGATGAAAAACTGTTTTTT. Its protein is CASSLNRRDEKLFF.

The chain uses TRBV30 and TRBJ1-1; D perhaps matches TRBD1 (6 bases). Trimming pared 2 bases from V and 4 bases from J, leaving 8 bases between. Germline CDR1 GTSNPN, CDR2 SVGIG (reference sequence). The CDR3 runs to 12 residues. The CDR3 DNA is TGTGCCTGGAGTTGGGGGCGCACTGAAGCTTTCTTT. Its translation: CAWSWGRTEAFF.

V gene TRBV18 combines with J gene TRBJ2-7, with TRBD1 matching 7 bases. The CDR3 is 16 residues long. The J segment lost 5 bases and the V segment lost 2 bases, leaving 12 bases of the junction unmatched. Germline V gives CDR1 KGHSH, CDR2 LQKENI. The CDR3 sequence is CASSPRGQSWRDEQYF. In DNA form, the CDR3 reads TGTGCCAGCTCACCAAGGGGACAGTCCTGGCGGGACGAGCAGTACTTC.